The 18 T cell receptor beta chains below come from one sample, sequenced in a study of CD8+CD57+ T cells in acquired aplastic anemia. Patients sequenced had flow cytometry evidence of CD8+CD57+ cell expansion. The template used for profiling TCR beta VDJ and CDR3 was genomic DNA. In TCRdb, the reads were re-called with MiXCR into one record per CDR3 protein. The table lists around 250,000 distinct CDR3 sequences, 65% to 90% of them singletons. Sequenced: sorted CD4+, CD8+, or CD8+CD57+ T cells (not recorded which) from PBMCs. The receptors here all came from a human donor with aplastic anemia.

A remark on this clonotype: As the CDR3 is not closed by the conserved phenylalanine or tryptophan, this likely results from a read error. The DNA is left out, because the CDR3 cannot be placed on it with certainty; the CDR3 is given as TCRdb lists it. The gene calls are TRBV7-8 and TRBJ2-3; TRBD2 reflects the table's D call only, with no check against the DNA. Germline loops: CDR1 SGHVS, CDR2 FQNEAQ. Termini included, the CDR3 measures 13 amino acids. CDR3 protein: CASGLAGGHEKYY.

Comments on this clonotype: In this CDR3 the conserved last residue, phenylalanine or tryptophan, is missing, so a read error is likely. The DNA is left out, because the CDR3 cannot be placed on it with certainty; the CDR3 is given as TCRdb lists it. The J gene is TRBJ2-3, the V gene TRBV7-8. The length of the CDR3 is 13 amino acids, counting both ends. CDR1 is SGHVS, CDR2 FQNEAQ, per germline. CDR3 loop: CASSYGGADTKYY.

This chain links TRBV7-9 with TRBJ2-7; D not resolved. The V and J ends lost 0 bases and 9 bases respectively, with 21 bases between them. Per germline, CDR1 SEHNR and CDR2 FQNEAQ (reference sequence). There are 16 residues in the CDR3. This CDR3 is CASSLAGGVNTEAQYF. In nucleotides, the CDR3 is TGTGCCAGCAGCTTAGCGGGCGGCGTGAACACTGAAGCGCAGTACTTC.

As concerns this clonotype: An end of the junction does not agree with germline; a read error may underlie this. The chain links TRBV7-9 to TRBJ2-5; no clear D. The J call may be incorrect, as the DNA end agrees better with TRBJ1-2. CDR1 is SEHNR and CDR2 is FQNEAQ in the germline V gene (reference sequence). This CDR3 region has 14 residues. CDR3 bases: TGTGCCTGCAGTCCCTCGGCCAGGCGATATGCCTACACCTTC. It codes for CACSPSARRYAYTF.

Notes on this clonotype: The germline gene is not matched at one end of the junction; a read error may be the cause. This chain connects TRBV24-1 to TRBJ2-1; 8 bases line up with TRBD2. This CDR3 has 16 amino acids. Germline V CDR1 and CDR2: KGHDR, SFDVKD. CDR3 DNA: TGTGCCAGCAGTCCTGAGGGCGGGGGGTTTTTCAATGAGCAGTTCTTC. It yields the protein CASSPEGGGFFNEQFF.

On this clonotype itself: This CDR3 is missing its conserved last phenylalanine or tryptophan, likely due to a read error. Because the CDR3's place on the DNA is in doubt, the DNA is left out and the CDR3 is given as listed by TCRdb. The chain joins TRBV15 to TRBJ2-6. A total of 16 residues make up the CDR3, ends included. Germline CDR1 reads LNHNV; CDR2 reads YYDKDF (reference sequence). CDR3 protein: CATSIAGSYGTHDLAP.

The chain recombines TRBV2 with TRBJ1-4; D may be TRBD1 (5 bases). Trimming took off 5 bases at V and 5 bases at J, with 12 bases between the two ends. The CDR3 is made up of 14 amino acids. Looked up from germline, CDR1 is SNHLY and CDR2 is FYNNEI. The CDR3: CASSKAGRNEKLFF. The CDR3 DNA follows: TGTGCCAGCAGTAAGGCAGGGAGAAATGAAAAACTGTTTTTT.

For this clonotype: The conserved phenylalanine or tryptophan normally closing the CDR3 is absent here, so this likely arose from a read error. No DNA is shown, since the ends of the CDR3 on it are uncertain; the CDR3 is the one TCRdb lists. V usage is TRBV7-8 and J usage is TRBJ1-2. A total of 13 residues make up the CDR3, ends included. From germline, CDR1 is SGHVS and CDR2 FQNEAQ. CDR3 loop: CASSLGGGPDTTY.

The J gene is TRBJ1-2, the V gene TRBV7-6; TRBD1 might be the D (6 bases). Germline V gives CDR1 SGHVS, CDR2 FNYEAQ. The length of the CDR3 is 15 residues. V was pared by 0 bases and J by 12 bases, with 20 bases between. This CDR3 reads CASSLAHGTKETHTF. DNA of the CDR3: TGTGCCAGCAGCTTAGCCCACGGGACAAAAGAGACCCACACCTTC.

As DNA, the CDR3 is TGTGCCACCAGCGGCCGGGGCCTAGCCTCGGAGCAGTACGTC. Encoded protein: CATSGRGLASEQYV. The chain is built from TRBV15 and TRBJ2-7; perhaps D is TRBD1 or TRBD2 (5 bases each). Germline-derived CDR1 and CDR2 are LNHNV and YYDKDF (reference sequence). V lost 5 bases, J lost 7 bases, and 18 bases lay in between. The length of the CDR3 is 14 residues.

A note on this clonotype: This likely comes from a read error, as the CDR3 has no conserved phenylalanine or tryptophan at its end. The DNA is left out, because the CDR3 cannot be placed on it with certainty; the CDR3 is given as TCRdb lists it. The chain links TRBV7-8 to TRBJ1-2. The CDR3 is 13 residues long, ends included. CDR1 is SGHVS, CDR2 FQNEAQ, per germline. This CDR3 is CASSQGLGRDTTY.

This sequence joins TRBV7-9 and TRBJ2-7; tentatively, D is TRBD2 (7 bases). Germline V gives CDR1 SEHNR, CDR2 FQNEAQ (reference sequence). The CDR3 is 12 residues long. With 11 bases removed from V and 10 bases from J, the gap between germline ends came to 21 bases. The CDR3 nucleotides are TGTGCCGCCAGGAGGGGGAGGGACACCCAGTACTTC. Protein sequence: CAARRGRDTQYF.

This chain uses TRBV5-5 with TRBJ2-3; D ambiguous. CDR1 and CDR2 from the germline V gene are SGHKS and YYEKEE (reference sequence). This CDR3 is 12 amino acids long. V gave up 4 bases and J gave up 5 bases, with 8 bases separating them. The CDR3 bases are TGTGCCAGCAGCCTAGTTGAAGATACGCAGTATTTT. It is translated as CASSLVEDTQYF.

This clonotype was counted between two and nine times. With a much larger clone just one base away, this may be a read error. This chain links TRBV27 with TRBJ2-3, with D perhaps being TRBD1 or TRBD2 (5 bases each). Germline CDR1 reads MNHEY; CDR2 reads SMNVEV (reference sequence). This CDR3 spans 15 amino acids. V was trimmed by 2 bases and J by 4 bases, leaving 13 bases between them. CDR3 in DNA: TGTGCCAGCAGTTTAGAGGGTCAGGGCCCAGATACGCAGTATTTT. Translating it yields CASSLEGQGPDTQYF.

The chain recombines TRBV10-2 with TRBJ2-1; 7 bases map to TRBD2. V trimming: 6 bases; J trimming: 12 bases; junction bases outside the gene matches: 2. The CDR3 loop spans 10 amino acids. Germline V gene sequence: CDR1 WSHSY, CDR2 SAAADI. The CDR3, as DNA: TGCGCCAGCAGCCGGACTAGGCAGTTCTTC. This encodes CASSRTRQFF.

J is TRBJ2-3 and V is TRBV10-3, with D perhaps matching TRBD2 (5 bases). The CDR3 contains 13 residues. Germline assignment: CDR1 ENHRY and CDR2 SYGVKD. Trimming took off 10 bases at V and 5 bases at J, with 16 bases between the two ends. The CDR3 is CATKVDGEDTQYF. In DNA, the CDR3 is TGTGCCACCAAGGTTGACGGGGAAGATACGCAGTATTTT.

This clonotype was detected a few times. The final CDR3 position lacks the conserved phenylalanine or tryptophan, pointing to a likely read error. Because the CDR3's place on the DNA is in doubt, the DNA is left out and the CDR3 is given as listed by TCRdb. This chain links TRBV19 with TRBJ2-1; TRBD1 was called by the table and not checked on the DNA. With termini counted, the CDR3 has 15 amino acids. Germline values: CDR1 LNHDA, CDR2 SQIVND (reference sequence). CDR3 amino acids: CASSIDLQGASSGAN.

About this clonotype: One junction end disagrees with the germline gene, perhaps due to a read error. The J gene is TRBJ2-1, the V gene TRBV24-1; 8 positions agree with TRBD2. Germline V gene lookup returns CDR1 KGHDR and CDR2 SFDVKD. This CDR3 is built from 13 residues. The CDR3: CASLQGVAGSLSF. The CDR3, as DNA: TGTGCCAGCTTACAGGGAGTAGCGGGAAGTCTGTCCTTC.